These 14 T cell receptor beta chains originate from one sample sequenced in a study of T cell repertoires in cytomegalovirus infection. These TCRs' antigens remain unknown. TCRdb used MiXCR to reprocess the reads, holding one entry per CDR3 protein. This table has approximately 73,000 distinct CDR3 sequences, around 42% appearing once. The sequenced sample was CD8+ T cells from cultured PBMCs, obtained from culture after CMV antigen stimulation. These receptors originate from a human donor in good health (CMV status not recorded). Some clones in this sample may be carry-over from other donors' samples.

The V gene is TRBV5-6, the J gene TRBJ1-1, with D perhaps matching TRBD1 (5 bases). In germline, CDR1 is SGHDT, CDR2 YYEEEE. This CDR3 is built from 13 residues. The V end was cut by 5 bases, the J end by 4 bases, with 12 bases between. Here the CDR3 reads CASRWATATEAFF. CDR3 DNA sequence: TGTGCCAGCAGATGGGCGACAGCCACTGAAGCTTTCTTT.

The chain joins TRBV7-2 to TRBJ2-7; D not certain. The CDR3 has 12 residues. V was clipped by 3 bases and J by 1 base, with 4 bases between them. The V gene's germline CDR1 is SGHTA and CDR2 FQGNSA. CDR3: CASSFRSYEQYF. DNA of the CDR3: TGTGCCAGCAGCTTTAGGTCCTACGAGCAGTACTTC.

The chain joins TRBV12-3 or TRBV12-4 to TRBJ1-1, with D hard to call. CDR3 length: 15 amino acids. Trimming removed 6 bases at V and 5 bases at J, with 19 bases between. In nucleotides, the CDR3 is TGTGCCAGCAGCTTCTACACCCCAGGTGGTACTGAAGCTTTCTTT. Its protein is CASSFYTPGGTEAFF.

The rearrangement uses TRBV20-1 and TRBJ1-1, with D perhaps TRBD1 (6 bases). The CDR3 runs 11 residues. Trimming took off 3 bases at V and 10 bases at J, with 12 bases between the two ends. Germline V gives CDR1 DFQATT, CDR2 SNEGSKA (reference sequence). The CDR3 DNA reads as TGCAGTGCTAGGGGGGACAATTCAGCTTTCTTT. It is translated as CSARGDNSAFF.

The CDR3: CAISENRRVDGYTF. For the CDR3, the DNA is TGTGCCATCAGTGAGAACAGGAGGGTCGATGGCTACACCTTC. The chain carries TRBV10-3 and TRBJ1-2, with a tentative D call TRBD1 (5 bases). The CDR3 loop spans 14 amino acids. Germline loops: CDR1 ENHRY, CDR2 SYGVKD. V was shortened by 2 bases and J by 6 bases, with 13 bases between the two germline ends.

The chain uses TRBV12-3 or TRBV12-4 and TRBJ2-1, with a tentative D call TRBD2 (6 bases). Trimming removed 4 bases at V and 6 bases at J, with 10 bases between. This CDR3 is 13 amino acids long. The CDR3 DNA follows: TGTGCCAGCAGTTCGGGACTCATCAATGAGCAGTTCTTC. Translated, it gives CASSSGLINEQFF.

The chain combines TRBV7-2 with TRBJ1-1; the match to TRBD1 covers 7 bases. The J segment lost 1 base and the V segment lost 3 bases, leaving 5 bases of the junction unmatched. The CDR3 contains 15 residues. The germline gives CDR1 SGHTA, CDR2 FQGNSA. The CDR3 DNA reads as TGTGCCAGCAGCTTGGGGAGGACAGGGAACACTGAAGCTTTCTTT. Amino acid sequence: CASSLGRTGNTEAFF.

CDR3 in amino acids: CASSAKGPTNEKLFF. Here the CDR3 DNA reads TGTGCCAGCAGCGCCAAGGGACCAACTAATGAAAAACTGTTTTTT. This chain uses TRBV7-9 with TRBJ1-4; weak D call: TRBD1 (5 bases). Trimming cost V 5 bases and J 0 bases, with 10 bases left between them. The CDR3 is made up of 15 amino acids. Germline-derived CDR1 and CDR2 are SEHNR and FQNEAQ (reference sequence).

Comments on this clonotype: Germline and junction disagree at one end, which may indicate a read error. The chain has TRBV7-2 and TRBJ2-7; TRBD1 aligns across 7 bases. The V gene's germline CDR1 is SGHTA and CDR2 FQGNSA. This CDR3 has 14 residues. The CDR3, as DNA: TGTGCCAGCAGCGCGAGACAGGGCTCCCACGAGCAGTACTTC. Encoded protein: CASSARQGSHEQYF.

The chain joins TRBV19 to TRBJ1-2, with 9 bases that match TRBD1. After removal of 0 bases from V and 8 bases from J, the junction contained 7 bases not matched to a gene. The CDR3 extends over 15 amino acids. The germline V gene has CDR1 LNHDA and CDR2 SQIVND (reference sequence). DNA of the CDR3: TGTGCCAGTAGTATAGATTTTCGGACAGGGGACGGCTACACCTTC. Amino acid sequence: CASSIDFRTGDGYTF.

This clonotype has more than one count but fewer than ten. The chain recombines TRBV7-6 with TRBJ2-3; possibly TRBD1 for D (5 bases). This CDR3 region has 15 residues. Germline values: CDR1 SGHVS, CDR2 FNYEAQ. The germline V and J ends were trimmed by 2 bases and 0 bases, with 9 bases remaining between them. CDR3 loop: CASSLYGASTDTQYF. Here the CDR3 DNA reads TGTGCCAGCAGCTTATATGGGGCTAGCACAGATACGCAGTATTTT.

The chain links TRBV14 to TRBJ2-2; no clear D. CDR1 is SGHDN and CDR2 is FVKESK in the germline V gene. CDR3 length: 13 amino acids. Trimming pared 5 bases from V and 6 bases from J, leaving 10 bases between. The CDR3 coding sequence is TGTGCCAGCAGCGCTATAGACCCCGGGGAGCTGTTTTTT. It codes for CASSAIDPGELFF.

The gene calls are TRBV7-9 and TRBJ1-3; D unclear. V lost 6 bases to trimming and J lost 1 base, with 10 bases between them. The CDR3 spans 14 residues. CDR1 is SEHNR, CDR2 FQNEAQ, per germline (reference sequence). CDR3 sequence reads: CASRQLSSGNTIYF. For the CDR3, the DNA is TGTGCCAGCAGACAACTTTCGTCTGGAAACACCATATATTTT.

The V call is TRBV7-2, the J call TRBJ1-5; a weak D match, TRBD1 (5 bases). In germline, CDR1 is SGHTA, CDR2 FQGNSA. The V end lost 2 bases, the J end lost 2 bases, and 16 bases lay between the germline ends. CDR3 length: 17 residues. CDR3 region: CASSLLGQAGGNQPQHF. The CDR3 DNA follows: TGTGCCAGCAGCTTATTGGGGCAGGCCGGGGGCAATCAGCCCCAGCATTTT.